The 11 T cell receptor beta chains presented below share a single source sample, sequenced in a study of blood T cell repertoires in COVID-19. Assay used: immunoSEQ multiplex PCR; TCRdb lists only in-frame clones, some missing. The repertoire includes some 200,000 clones, about 85% of them detected once, and roughly 15% sits in the top ten. The sequenced sample was peripheral blood. Receptors originate from a woman between 65 and 79 years old with COVID-19, enrolled during active disease.

The chain uses TRBV28 and TRBJ1-5; tentatively, D is TRBD1 (5 bases). The CDR3 has 14 residues. Germline V gene sequence: CDR1 MDHEN, CDR2 SYDVKM. The V gene lost 5 bases and the J gene lost 5 bases, with 13 bases spanning the gap. This CDR3 reads CASSGGEAHQPQHF. As DNA, the CDR3 is TGTGCCAGCAGTGGGGGGGAGGCTCATCAGCCCCAGCATTTT.

The chain carries TRBV19 and TRBJ2-7, with 9 bases fitting TRBD1. Germline V gene lookup returns CDR1 LNHDA and CDR2 SQIVND (reference sequence). The CDR3 is 14 residues long. J lost 2 bases, V lost 6 bases, and 5 bases had no gene match. The CDR3: CASRNRGPPYEQYF. The CDR3 DNA follows: TGTGCCAGTAGGAACAGGGGGCCCCCCTACGAGCAGTACTTC.

The chain carries TRBV27 and TRBJ1-2; TRBD1 might be the D (5 bases). This CDR3 is 13 amino acids long. V lost 7 bases and J 4 bases, leaving 13 bases between the germline ends. Per germline, CDR1 MNHEY and CDR2 SMNVEV (reference sequence). The CDR3 here is CASKLRQSYGYTF. The CDR3 DNA is TGTGCCAGCAAATTGCGACAGTCCTATGGCTACACCTTC.

This clone has only a few counts. The chain uses TRBV4-2 and TRBJ1-1; 7 nucleotides match TRBD1. Germline CDR1 is LGHNA and CDR2 is YNFKEQ. CDR3 length: 15 amino acids. V lost 5 bases to trimming and J lost 0 bases; unmatched junction nucleotides: 6. Here the CDR3 reads CASSSRTGMNTEAFF. The CDR3 region has the DNA TGTGCCAGCAGCTCCCGGACAGGTATGAACACTGAAGCTTTCTTT.

This chain links TRBV28 with TRBJ1-4; 9 nucleotides align to TRBD1. Per the germline V gene, CDR1 is MDHEN and CDR2 is SYDVKM. The V segment lost 6 bases and the J segment 0 bases; nucleotides outside the gene matches: 14. This CDR3 has 19 residues. CDR3: CASRPSTGGGHATNEKLFF. CDR3 bases: TGTGCCAGCAGGCCTTCCACAGGGGGCGGGCACGCAACTAATGAAAAACTGTTTTTT.

This chain links TRBV7-2 with TRBJ1-1; D not certain. The CDR3 has 16 amino acids. V was cut by 9 bases and J by 1 base, with 21 bases left in between. Germline CDR1 SGHTA, CDR2 FQGNSA. The CDR3, as DNA: TGTGCCAGATTAGTTTGGATGGGCCGTCGGAACACTGAAGCTTTCTTT. As protein: CARLVWMGRRNTEAFF.

The J gene is TRBJ1-5, the V gene TRBV7-8; 8 nucleotides line up with TRBD1. V gave up 7 bases and J gave up 1 base; unmatched junction bases: 3. Germline assignment: CDR1 SGHVS and CDR2 FQNEAQ. This CDR3 contains 14 residues. This CDR3 is CASNRQGSNQPQHF. CDR3 DNA: TGTGCCAGCAACCGACAGGGGAGCAATCAGCCCCAGCATTTT.

This clone showed up just a few times. This sequence joins TRBV5-1 and TRBJ1-2; 8 nucleotides line up with TRBD1. The germline V gene encodes CDR1 SGHRS and CDR2 YFSETQ. CDR3 length equals 15 residues. The V and J ends lost 0 bases and 3 bases, in that order; junction bases with no gene match: 4. The CDR3 DNA sequence: TGCGCCAGCAGCTTGGAGACAGGGGTTGACTATGGCTACACCTTC. Its protein is CASSLETGVDYGYTF.

The chain joins TRBV28 to TRBJ2-6, with 9 bases that match TRBD1. Trimming took 7 bases from V and 4 from J; bases not matched to a gene: 11. The CDR3 extends over 17 amino acids. Germline V CDR1 and CDR2: MDHEN, SYDVKM. The CDR3 sequence: CASIGRTGVAGANVLTF. The CDR3 nucleotides read TGTGCCAGCATAGGAAGGACAGGGGTGGCCGGGGCCAACGTCCTGACTTTC.

The chain combines TRBV6-2 or TRBV6-3 with TRBJ2-3; a possible D gene is TRBD2 (5 bases). The CDR3 contains 15 residues. Germline loops: CDR1 MNHEY, CDR2 SVGEGT. V was trimmed by 0 bases and J by 2 bases, leaving 9 bases between them. CDR3 residues: CASSYSEADTDTQYF. The CDR3 nucleotides read TGTGCCAGCAGTTACTCGGAAGCGGACACAGATACGCAGTATTTT.

The rearrangement joins TRBV6-1 to TRBJ1-6; D not resolved. The V end lost 1 base, the J end lost 0 bases, and 4 bases lay between the germline ends. This CDR3 region has 15 residues. CDR1 is MNHNS, CDR2 SASEGT, per germline. In DNA form, the CDR3 reads TGTGCCAGCAGTGAAGGGAGCTCCTATAATTCACCCCTCCACTTT. This codes for CASSEGSSYNSPLHF.